A selection of T cell receptor beta chains follows, all from one sample in a study of T cells in Graves' hyperthyroidism and ophthalmopathy. TCRdb called the multiplex PCR reads again in MiXCR, with one record for every CDR3 protein. The sample comprises fewer than 750,000 distinct CDR3 sequences, approximately 14% of which are singletons, and around 12% rests with the top ten. Sequenced: blood. These receptors all come from a woman in her forties or fifties with Graves' ophthalmopathy. Each CDR3 is given with its conserved first and last residue. A D gene is named only where the DNA matches it firmly. Rows may omit the clone size; those that give it use once, few, many or a size class.

abundance	d_gene	v_gene	j_gene	CDR3nt	CDR3aa
few	.	TRBV6-1	TRBJ2-1	TGTGCCAGCAGTGCTAACGCCGTCGAGCAGTTCTTC	CASSANAVEQFF
many	TRBD2	TRBV24-1	TRBJ2-3	TGTGCCACCAGTGATTTGACTAGCGGGGAGGACGATACGCAGTATTTT	CATSDLTSGEDDTQYF
many	.	TRBV7-3	TRBJ2-1	TGTGCCAGCAGACTTGCCAGCGGGCCGGAAAATGAGCAGTTCTTC	CASRLASGPENEQFF
.	.	TRBV6-2/TRBV6-3	TRBJ2-7	TGTGCCAGCAGTTACTGCCTAGCGCCTACCTACGAGCAGTACTTC	CASSYCLAPTYEQYF
many	.	TRBV18	TRBJ1-1	TGTGCCAGCTCACCACCGTTCAGGGGTTTGGTCACTGAAGCTTTCTTT	CASSPPFRGLVTEAFF
many	.	TRBV7-2	TRBJ2-7	TGTGCCAGCAGCCATAGCGGTTTCTACGAGCAGTACTTC	CASSHSGFYEQYF
few	.	TRBV27	TRBJ1-1	TGTGCCAGCGGGGGTCACACTGAAGCTTTCTTT	CASGGHTEAFF
many	TRBD1	TRBV7-2	TRBJ1-2	TGTGCCAGCAGCTACGGGACAGGCGGTGGCTACACCTTC	CASSYGTGGGYTF
many	TRBD2	TRBV7-3	TRBJ2-7	TGTGCCAGCAGCCGGACTAGCGACTCCTACGAGCAGTACTTC	CASSRTSDSYEQYF
.	.	TRBV7-3	TRBJ2-5	TGTGCCAGCGCTTCAGGGAGCGGAGAGACCCAGTACTTC	CASASGSGETQYF
many	.	TRBV7-8	TRBJ2-2	TGTGCCAGCAGGAGATCGCTACTAACGAACACCGGGGAGCTGTTTTTT	CASRRSLLTNTGELFF
.	.	TRBV12-3/TRBV12-4	TRBJ1-1	TGTGCCAGCAGTTCTGCAGGGGCCCCTGAAGCTTTCTTT	CASSSAGAPEAFF
many	.	TRBV3-1	TRBJ2-5	TGTGCCAGCAGCCAAATAATAGAAACTTCCCAGTACTTC	CASSQIIETSQYF
many	.	TRBV29-1	TRBJ2-5	TGCAGCGTTGCCGCCCCCGGGGTGCAGACCCAGTACTTC	CSVAAPGVQTQYF
many	.	TRBV5-1	TRBJ2-3	TGCGCCAGCAGCTTGAAACTCTCCCTATCGGGGGGCACAGATACGCAGTATTTT	CASSLKLSLSGGTDTQYF
many	.	TRBV20-1	TRBJ2-1	TGCAGTGCTAGAGTGCGTAGCCGATACAATGAGCAGTTCTTC	CSARVRSRYNEQFF
.	.	TRBV4-3	TRBJ2-7	TGCGCCAGCAGCCAACGGCTGGACTCGAACTCCTACGAGCAGTACTTC	CASSQRLDSNSYEQYF
many	TRBD2	TRBV28	TRBJ2-1	TGTGCCAGCAGGAGCGGGAGGGCCCATGAGCAGTTCTTC	CASRSGRAHEQFF
few	.	TRBV5-5	TRBJ2-3	TGTGCCAGTAGTACCCCAGATACGCAGTATTTT	CASSTPDTQYF
many	TRBD1	TRBV12-3/TRBV12-4	TRBJ1-5	TGTGCCAGCAGTGGACAGACAGGGGGGTATCAGCCCCAGCATTTT	CASSGQTGGYQPQHF
many	.	TRBV20-1	TRBJ2-3	TGCAGTGCCCCACCGGACGGTTCTAGCACAGATACGCAGTATTTT	CSAPPDGSSTDTQYF
many	.	TRBV7-8	TRBJ1-2	TGTGCCAGCAGCTTAGATACGGGGGGCCCACGCTATGGCTACACCTTC	CASSLDTGGPRYGYTF
many	TRBD1	TRBV6-2/TRBV6-3	TRBJ1-1	TGTGCCAGCAGTTACAGGTCCCTTTGGACAGGGGTTGGGACTGAAGCTTTCTTT	CASSYRSLWTGVGTEAFF
few	TRBD1	TRBV20-1	TRBJ1-6	TGCAGTGCTAGAGACCGGGACAGGGGTAATTCACCCCTCCACTTT	CSARDRDRGNSPLHF
many	TRBD1	TRBV27	TRBJ2-1	TGTGCCAGCAGTTGGGACAGGGGAAATGAGCAGTTCTTC	CASSWDRGNEQFF
many	TRBD2	TRBV27	TRBJ2-1	TGTGCCAGCAGTTTACCTAGCGGGAGTGGTAATGAGCAGTTCTTC	CASSLPSGSGNEQFF
.	TRBD1	TRBV4-3	TRBJ2-3	TGCGCCACCTCCGTGGACAGGGGTTCAGATACGCAGTATTTT	CATSVDRGSDTQYF
.	.	TRBV27	TRBJ2-1	TGTGCCAGCAGTTCCCCGGGGACTCCCCCCCATGAGCAGTTCTTC	CASSSPGTPPHEQFF
many	TRBD1	TRBV12-3/TRBV12-4	TRBJ2-7	TGTGCCAGCACCCCCGGAGACAGGGGCTTTCCCTACGAGCAGTACTTC	CASTPGDRGFPYEQYF
many	.	TRBV19	TRBJ2-7	TGTGCCAGTAGTATAACGGAGAACTACGAGCAGTACTTC	CASSITENYEQYF
many	.	TRBV6-1	TRBJ1-1	TGTGCCAGCAGTCCCTACCGAGGGACTGAAGCTTTCTTT	CASSPYRGTEAFF
many	.	TRBV9	TRBJ2-7	TGTGCCAGCAGCGTAGAGGGGGGTAATAGCGAGCAGTACTTC	CASSVEGGNSEQYF
.	.	TRBV6-1	TRBJ2-1	TGTGCCAGCAGTCTACAGACCTACAATGAGCAGTTCTTC	CASSLQTYNEQFF
few	.	TRBV19	TRBJ1-1	TGTGCCAGTAGCCATCGGGGGGCAGGGAACACTGAAGCTTTCTTT	CASSHRGAGNTEAFF
few	TRBD1	TRBV20-1	TRBJ2-2	TGCAGTGCTCAAAGACAGGGAAACACCGGGGAGCTGTTTTTT	CSAQRQGNTGELFF
.	.	TRBV19	TRBJ2-2	TGTGCCAGTAGATATCAGCACGGCGGGGAGCTGTTTTTT	CASRYQHGGELFF
many	TRBD1	TRBV20-1	TRBJ2-7	TGCAGTGCTAGAGAAGGGACAGGGCTCTCCTACGAGCAGTACTTC	CSAREGTGLSYEQYF
.	.	TRBV30	TRBJ1-1	TGTGCCTGGAGGGGAGGTAGGGGCTTGGTGTACACTGAAGCTTTCTTT	CAWRGGRGLVYTEAFF
many	.	TRBV28	TRBJ1-2	TGTGCCAGCAGTTGGCGGATGTATGGCTACACCTTC	CASSWRMYGYTF
many	.	TRBV7-3	TRBJ2-1	TGTGCCAGCAGCGCCCAGACACTCTCTACAAATGAGCAGTTCTTC	CASSAQTLSTNEQFF
.	.	TRBV5-1	TRBJ1-1	TGCGCCAGCAGCTTGGTAATGGGGGGCGGAATGAACACTGAAGCTTTCTTT	CASSLVMGGGMNTEAFF
few	.	TRBV11-3	TRBJ2-7	TGTGCCAGCAGCGAAGCAACAGGGAACGAGCAGTACTTC	CASSEATGNEQYF
few	.	TRBV7-9	TRBJ2-1	TGTGCCAGCAGCTTAGGCAGGGCGGGTGAGCAGTTCTTC	CASSLGRAGEQFF
.	.	TRBV7-9	TRBJ2-6	TGTGCCAGCAGCTTTAGCGAGAAGGACAACGACCTGACTTTC	CASSFSEKDNDLTF
many	TRBD2	TRBV11-1	TRBJ2-7	TGTGCCAGCAGCACTCTCTCGGGACTAGCGGGATCAAGCTCCTACGAGCAGTACTTC	CASSTLSGLAGSSSYEQYF
many	TRBD2	TRBV7-3	TRBJ2-1	TGTGCCAGCAGCTTATCTTCTAGCGGGATTCGGGATGAGCAGTTCTTC	CASSLSSSGIRDEQFF
many	.	TRBV6-5	TRBJ2-5	TGTGCCAGCAGTTACCCCCGCGAGACCCAGTACTTC	CASSYPRETQYF
few	.	TRBV6-1	TRBJ2-1	TGTGCCAGCAGTCCGGATACTAGTCGCTATGAGCAGTTCTTC	CASSPDTSRYEQFF
many	.	TRBV20-1	TRBJ2-7	TGCAGTGCCTCGCCAGGGACTGCGACCTACGAGCAGTACTTC	CSASPGTATYEQYF
many	.	TRBV7-9	TRBJ2-7	TGTGCCAGCAGCTTACGGGACGGCGTGGGCGAGCAGTACTTC	CASSLRDGVGEQYF
few	TRBD2	TRBV4-3	TRBJ2-3	TGCGCCAGCAGCCAAGGGTTTATAGCGGGAGCGTTGGCAGATACGCAGTATTTT	CASSQGFIAGALADTQYF
few	.	TRBV5-1	TRBJ2-3	TGCGCCAGCAGTGTCGGGCGTTCTAGCACAGATACGCAGTATTTT	CASSVGRSSTDTQYF
few	.	TRBV6-1	TRBJ2-3	TGTGCCAGCAGTTGGGGGCCAGTTTCAGATACGCAGTATTTT	CASSWGPVSDTQYF
.	.	TRBV7-9	TRBJ2-2	TGTGCCACAAAGGGGGACCCAACGAACACCGGGGAGCTGTTTTTT	CATKGDPTNTGELFF
.	TRBD1	TRBV4-3	TRBJ1-1	TGCGCCAGCAGCCAGCGACAGGGGATAGTCAGTGAAGCTTTCTTT	CASSQRQGIVSEAFF